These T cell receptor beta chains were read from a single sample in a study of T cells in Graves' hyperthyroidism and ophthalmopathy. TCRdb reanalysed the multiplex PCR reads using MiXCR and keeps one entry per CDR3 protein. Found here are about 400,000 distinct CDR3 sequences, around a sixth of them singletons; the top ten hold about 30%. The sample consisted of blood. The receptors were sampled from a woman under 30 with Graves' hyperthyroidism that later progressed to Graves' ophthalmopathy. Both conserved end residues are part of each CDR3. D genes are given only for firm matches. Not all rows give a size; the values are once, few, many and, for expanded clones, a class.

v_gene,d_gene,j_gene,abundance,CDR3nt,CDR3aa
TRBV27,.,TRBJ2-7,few,TGTGCCAGCAGCAGGAAGGCTGCTATGGACGAGCAGTACTTC,CASSRKAAMDEQYF
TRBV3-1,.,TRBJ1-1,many,TGTGCCAGCAGCCAACGACCGAACACTGAAGCTTTCTTT,CASSQRPNTEAFF
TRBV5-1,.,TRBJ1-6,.,TGCGCCAGCAGCTTGTACGGAGGTGGTTCACCCCTCCACTTT,CASSLYGGGSPLHF
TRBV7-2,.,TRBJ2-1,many,TGTGCCAGCAGCTTAGTTCCAAGCTCCTACAATGAGCAGTTCTTC,CASSLVPSSYNEQFF
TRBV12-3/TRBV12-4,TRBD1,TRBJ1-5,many,TGTGCCAGCAGTTTCCAGGGGGGGAGTCAGCCCCAGCATTTT,CASSFQGGSQPQHF
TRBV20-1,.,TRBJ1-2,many,TGCAGTGCTAGAGAGGGGACGGGGTTTTACTATGGCTACACCTTC,CSAREGTGFYYGYTF
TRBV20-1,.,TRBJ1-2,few,TGCAGTGCTAGAGAACAGGGAGATAACTATGGCTACACCTTC,CSAREQGDNYGYTF
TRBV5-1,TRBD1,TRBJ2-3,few,TGCGCCAGCAGCACAGGGACAGGGGGCCCCAGGAGCACAGATACGCAGTATTTT,CASSTGTGGPRSTDTQYF
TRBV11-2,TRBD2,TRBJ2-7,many,TGTGCCAGCAGGCAACTAGCGGGGCAGCCGCGGGAGCAGTACTTC,CASRQLAGQPREQYF
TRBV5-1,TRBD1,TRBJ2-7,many,TGCGCCAGCAGCGGGGGACAGGGAACGGACGAGCAGTACTTC,CASSGGQGTDEQYF
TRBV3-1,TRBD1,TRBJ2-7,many,TGTGCCAGCAGCCTGTGGACAGGGAACGAGCAGTACTTC,CASSLWTGNEQYF
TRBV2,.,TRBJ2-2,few,TGTGCCAGCAGCTCCGACCGAACACCGGCCAACACCGGGGAGCTGTTTTTT,CASSSDRTPANTGELFF
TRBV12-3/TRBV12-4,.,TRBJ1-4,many,TGTGCCAGCAGTCTGGACGGTACTAATGAAAAACTGTTTTTT,CASSLDGTNEKLFF
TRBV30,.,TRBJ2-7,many,TGTGCCTGGGCCAAGGACTACGAGCAGTACTTC,CAWAKDYEQYF
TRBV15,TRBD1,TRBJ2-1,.,TGTGCCACCAGCAGAGGCTATCAGGGGGTTACATACAATGAGCAGTTCTTC,CATSRGYQGVTYNEQFF
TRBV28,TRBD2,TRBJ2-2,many,TGTGCCAGCAGTTTCTCCTCTAGCGGGTTGTCGACCGGGGAGCTGTTTTTT,CASSFSSSGLSTGELFF
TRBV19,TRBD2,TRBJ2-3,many,TGTGCCAGTAGTATCGGGACTAGCGGGAGTGATAAAGATACGCAGTATTTT,CASSIGTSGSDKDTQYF
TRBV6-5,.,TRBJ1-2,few,TGTGCCAGCAGTTACTCGGGGACTCACTCTGGCTACACCTTC,CASSYSGTHSGYTF
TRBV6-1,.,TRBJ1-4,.,TGTGCCAGCTCCCGGGAGGGTCGGTCGGAGGAAAAACTGTTTTTT,CASSREGRSEEKLFF
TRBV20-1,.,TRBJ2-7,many,TGCAGTGCTAGAGATCATCGCGGGAACTACGAGCAGTACTTC,CSARDHRGNYEQYF
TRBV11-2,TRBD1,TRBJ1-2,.,TGTGCCAGCAGCTTAGGACAGGGGGCGGGCTATGGCTACACCTTC,CASSLGQGAGYGYTF
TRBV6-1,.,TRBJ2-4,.,TGTGCCAGCAGTCCCCGGCAGGGGATTTGGCCAAACATTCAGTACTTC,CASSPRQGIWPNIQYF
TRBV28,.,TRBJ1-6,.,TGTGCCAGCAGACCAATGGGGCAGGAGTATAATTCACCCCTCCACTTT,CASRPMGQEYNSPLHF
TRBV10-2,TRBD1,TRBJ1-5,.,TGCGCCAGCAGTGAGTCGCGTTTAGGGACAGGCCTTATGAGCAATCAGCCCCAGCATTTT,CASSESRLGTGLMSNQPQHF
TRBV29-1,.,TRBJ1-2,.,TGCAGCGTTAGGACAGAACACCGACCTTATGGCTACACCTTC,CSVRTEHRPYGYTF
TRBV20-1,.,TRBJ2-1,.,TGCAGTGCTACTACAGGGTACAATGAGCAGTTCTTC,CSATTGYNEQFF
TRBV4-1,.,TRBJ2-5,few,TGCGCCAGCAGCCAAGTGGGACGGACACAAGAGACCCAGTACTTC,CASSQVGRTQETQYF
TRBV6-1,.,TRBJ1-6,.,TGTGCCAGCAGCCGAGACCGAACTTCCCCTAATTCACCCCTCCACTTT,CASSRDRTSPNSPLHF
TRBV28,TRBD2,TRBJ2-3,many,TGTGCCAGCAGTTCTCCCCTAGCGGGAAGCACAGATACGCAGTATTTT,CASSSPLAGSTDTQYF
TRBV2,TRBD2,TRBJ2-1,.,TGTGCCAGCACCGAAGGGGTGAGCGGGAGGTTGGATGAGCAGTTCTTC,CASTEGVSGRLDEQFF
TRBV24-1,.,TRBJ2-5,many,TGTGCCACCAGTGACGGGTCGGCGGCTCAAGAGACCCAGTACTTC,CATSDGSAAQETQYF
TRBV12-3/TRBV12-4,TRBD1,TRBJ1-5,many,TGTGCCAGCAGCCCTCACGGACAGGGGGCAAATCAGCCCCAGCATTTT,CASSPHGQGANQPQHF
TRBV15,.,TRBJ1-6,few,TGTGCCACCCGTTGGGAAAATAATTCACCCCTCCACTTT,CATRWENNSPLHF
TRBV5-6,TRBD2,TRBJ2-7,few,TGTGCCAGCAGCTTGTTTGACCAGGGAGGGGACGAGCAGTACTTC,CASSLFDQGGDEQYF
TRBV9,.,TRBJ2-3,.,TGTGCCAGCAGCGCCCCATCCGGGACTCTAAGCACAGATACGCAGTATTTT,CASSAPSGTLSTDTQYF
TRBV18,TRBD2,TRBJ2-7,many,TGTGCCAGCTCACCACCGGGACTAGCGGTATACGAGCAGTACTTC,CASSPPGLAVYEQYF
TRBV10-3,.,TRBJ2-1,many,TGTGCCATCAGTGTTGGGACGGGACCTTACAATGAGCAGTTCTTC,CAISVGTGPYNEQFF
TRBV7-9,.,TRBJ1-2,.,TGTGCCAGCAGCGTTAACGGTGGCAGGGCCCTCTATGGCTACACCTTC,CASSVNGGRALYGYTF
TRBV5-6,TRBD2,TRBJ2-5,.,TGTGCCAGCAGCCCTGGGACTAGCGGGATCCAAGAGACCCAGTACTTC,CASSPGTSGIQETQYF
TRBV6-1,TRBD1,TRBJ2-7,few,TGTGCCAGCAAAGAGGACAGGGGGCCGAGGCGGGAAGGAGCACAATACGAGCAGTACTTC,CASKEDRGPRREGAQYEQYF
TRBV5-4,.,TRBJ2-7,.,TGTGCCAGCAGCTTAGGGGGGGGCGGGAGTGGGATCTACGAGCAGTACTTC,CASSLGGGGSGIYEQYF
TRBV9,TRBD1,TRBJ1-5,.,TGTGCCAGCAGCCTTGGGACAGGGACGCAGCAGCCCCAGCATTTT,CASSLGTGTQQPQHF
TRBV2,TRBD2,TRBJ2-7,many,TGTGCCAGCAGGCTAGCGGGAGGGATATCCTACGAGCAGTACTTC,CASRLAGGISYEQYF
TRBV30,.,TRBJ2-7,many,TGTGCCTGGAGTGTACGTTCCGAGCAGTACTTC,CAWSVRSEQYF
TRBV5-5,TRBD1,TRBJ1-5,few,TGTGCCAGCAGCTTCTTTGGACAGGAGAGCCAGCCCCAGCATTTT,CASSFFGQESQPQHF
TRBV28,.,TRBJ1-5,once,TGTGCCAGCAGTTTTTCCTCCGGGGGGGGGGGGCCCCAGCATTTT,CASSFSSGGGGPQHF
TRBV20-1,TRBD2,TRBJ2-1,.,TGCAGTGCTAGAGATCGTCCTGAGGACCTTTGGGGTACTAGCGGGAGGTTCTATGAGCAGTTCTTC,CSARDRPEDLWGTSGRFYEQFF
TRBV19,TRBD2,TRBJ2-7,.,TGTGCCAGTAGCAGTCTAGGTAGCGGGAGTTACGAGCAGTACTTC,CASSSLGSGSYEQYF
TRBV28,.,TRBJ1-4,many,TGTGCCAGCAGTCGTTTCCGGGACGCTGAAAAACTGTTTTTT,CASSRFRDAEKLFF
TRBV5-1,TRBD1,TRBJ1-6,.,TGCGCCAGCAGCTTGAAGCAGGGGGAAAGCTCCTATAATTCACCCCTCCACTTT,CASSLKQGESSYNSPLHF
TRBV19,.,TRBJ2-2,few,TGTGCCACCCTCGCGGGGCCAGGGACTGCCGGGGAGCTGTTTTTT,CATLAGPGTAGELFF
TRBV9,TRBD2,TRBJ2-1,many,TGTGCCAGCAGCCGGACTAGCGGGAGCGGATACAATGAGCAGTTCTTC,CASSRTSGSGYNEQFF
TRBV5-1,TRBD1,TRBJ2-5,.,TGCGCCAGCAGCTTGTCAGGGACAGGGAATGAAGAGACCCAGTACTTC,CASSLSGTGNEETQYF
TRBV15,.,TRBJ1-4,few,TGTGCCACCAGCCCCCTGTCGGGGTTAGGTGAAAAACTGTTTTTT,CATSPLSGLGEKLFF